This passage covers 26 T cell receptor beta chains from one sample sequenced in a study of blood T cells in healthy people across ages. The second PCR ran about 6 to 11 cycles with a sample-barcoded 5' primer and J-beta primers. From the 5' RACE reads, TCRdb called clonotypes with MiXCR, one entry per CDR3 protein. Counted here are about 670,000 distinct CDR3 sequences, roughly 43% occurring once; the ten biggest clones make up about 32%. Material for sequencing was blood. Receptors were obtained from a man older than 75 in good health.

The chain couples TRBV5-5 to TRBJ2-5; weak D call: TRBD1 (5 bases). The V end was cut by 2 bases, the J end by 7 bases, with 15 bases between. The CDR3 loop spans 14 amino acids. CDR1 SGHKS and CDR2 YYEKEE come from the germline V gene (reference sequence). The CDR3 loop is CASSFNSAQGTQYF. The CDR3 nucleotides read TGTGCCAGCAGCTTTAACTCGGCCCAGGGGACCCAGTACTTC. Supplemented by reference TRBV5-5 and TRBJ2-5, the full variable domain reads DAGVTQSPTHLIKTRGQQVTLRCSPISGHKSVSWYQQVLGQGPQFIFQYYEKEERGRGNFPDRFSARQFPNYSSELNVNALLLGDSALYLCASSFNSAQGTQYFGPGTRLLVL.

The gene calls are TRBV7-9 and TRBJ2-1; D possibly corresponds to TRBD2 (5 bases). Per germline, CDR1 SEHNR and CDR2 FQNEAQ (reference sequence). This CDR3 has 15 amino acids. Deletions cut 4 bases from V and 8 bases from J, with 18 bases between. The CDR3 DNA reads TGTGCCAGCAGCTCTGGGCTAGCAGGTCCCCATGAGCAGTTCTTC. It translates to CASSSGLAGPHEQFF.

The rearrangement uses TRBV7-2 and TRBJ1-2; 10 bases map to TRBD1. Germline-derived CDR1 and CDR2 are SGHTA and FQGNSA. V gave up 6 bases and J gave up 4 bases; unmatched junction bases: 23. There are 20 residues in the CDR3. As DNA, the CDR3 is TGTGCCAGCAGAGAGGACAGGGGGGACTATCTGAACTTAGGCCTCTATGGCTACACCTTC. As protein: CASREDRGDYLNLGLYGYTF.

In its sample, this clonotype was seen a few times. The chain combines TRBV28 with TRBJ2-5; TRBD2 is a possible D gene (5 bases). The V and J ends lost 4 bases and 5 bases respectively, with 17 bases between them. The CDR3 loop spans 15 amino acids. Per germline, CDR1 MDHEN and CDR2 SYDVKM. CDR3: CASSSMAQGGETQYF. The CDR3 DNA reads TGTGCCAGCAGTTCTATGGCCCAAGGAGGCGAGACCCAGTACTTC.

The genes are TRBV20-1 and TRBJ1-6, with TRBD1 as a possible D gene (5 bases). This CDR3 is built from 17 residues. The germline V gene encodes CDR1 DFQATT and CDR2 SNEGSKA (reference sequence). V lost 4 bases to trimming and J lost 1 base, with 17 bases between them. The CDR3 DNA sequence: TGCAGTGCTACCCAGGCCACGGGGCCGTCCTATAATTCACCCCTCCACTTT. Amino acid sequence: CSATQATGPSYNSPLHF.

The J gene is TRBJ2-1, the V gene TRBV20-1; tentative D call: TRBD2 (5 bases). V gave up 3 bases and J gave up 6 bases, with 12 bases separating them. Germline CDR1 DFQATT, CDR2 SNEGSKA (reference sequence). The CDR3 totals 13 residues. The CDR3 loop is CSASWQEVNEQFF. In nucleotides, the CDR3 is TGCAGTGCTAGTTGGCAGGAGGTCAATGAGCAGTTCTTC.

This clonotype showed up just a few times. The gene calls are TRBV5-1 and TRBJ2-7, with 9 positions matching TRBD1. CDR1 and CDR2 (germline): SGHRS, YFSETQ. This CDR3 contains 14 residues. The V segment lost 7 bases and the J segment 6 bases; nucleotides outside the gene matches: 11. The CDR3 DNA is TGCGCCAGCGCTCCCGGGACAGGGAAAGGCGAGCAGTACTTC. This translates into CASAPGTGKGEQYF.

The chain uses TRBV2 and TRBJ2-1, with TRBD2 identical over 8 bases. In germline, CDR1 is SNHLY, CDR2 FYNNEI. The V and J ends lost 4 bases and 10 bases, in that order; junction bases with no gene match: 9. The CDR3 extends over 14 amino acids. The DNA for the CDR3 is TGTGCCAGCAGTGTCCAGCGGGGGATTCGGGAGCAGTTCTTC. This codes for CASSVQRGIREQFF.

V and J are TRBV4-1 and TRBJ2-7; 8 bases are shared with TRBD1. V shed 6 bases, J shed 6 bases, and the junction held 13 bases outside the gene matches. Germline assignment: CDR1 MGHRA and CDR2 YSYEKL. The CDR3 totals 15 residues. CDR3 in amino acids: CASSDIDRGRVEQYF. CDR3 DNA sequence: TGCGCCAGCAGTGACATTGACAGGGGTCGGGTCGAGCAGTACTTC.

DNA of the CDR3: TGTGCCAGCAGTCACAGGGGCCGTCGACGAGAGACCCAGTACTTC. This gives the protein CASSHRGRRRETQYF. This chain uses TRBV7-8 with TRBJ2-5, with 7 bases lining up with TRBD1. Per the germline V gene, CDR1 is SGHVS and CDR2 is FQNEAQ. Germline trimming cut 6 bases from V and 4 bases from J; bases unmatched to any gene: 11. This CDR3 has 15 amino acids. The full variable domain, in which reference TRBV7-8 and TRBJ2-5 provide the parts outside the CDR3, is GAGVSQSPRYKVAKRGQDVALRCDPISGHVSLFWYQQALGQGPEFLTYFQNEAQLDKSGLPSDRFFAERPEGSVSTLKIQRTQQEDSAVYLCASSHRGRRRETQYFGPGTRLLVL.

The chain carries TRBV28 and TRBJ1-2; no clear D gene. Trimming pared 5 bases from V and 2 bases from J, leaving 9 bases between. CDR3 length equals 13 residues. The V gene's germline CDR1 is MDHEN and CDR2 SYDVKM. The CDR3 nucleotides are TGTGCCAGCAGTGGGGAGGTGAACTATGGCTACACCTTC. Protein sequence: CASSGEVNYGYTF.

The V gene is TRBV20-1, the J gene TRBJ2-3, with D perhaps assigned TRBD1 or TRBD2 (5 bases each). Looked up from germline, CDR1 is DFQATT and CDR2 is SNEGSKA (reference sequence). The CDR3 spans 15 residues. V was trimmed by 3 bases and J by 3 bases, leaving 16 bases between them. CDR3 sequence reads: CSASGAEDLTDTQYF. Written as DNA, the CDR3 is TGCAGTGCTAGTGGGGCGGAGGATTTAACAGATACGCAGTATTTT.

The chain carries TRBV6-2 or TRBV6-3 and TRBJ2-1; a possible D gene is TRBD1 (6 bases). Germline CDR1 and CDR2: MNHEY and SVGEGT. Trimming stripped 0 bases from V and 0 bases from J, with 18 bases between. The CDR3 sequence is 19 residues long. The CDR3, as DNA: TGTGCCAGCAGTTACTCGATATATGGGACACAGAGCTCCTACAATGAGCAGTTCTTC. Encoded protein: CASSYSIYGTQSSYNEQFF.

The chain's CDR3 is CASSQAWDYRTDTQYF. The CDR3 DNA is TGTGCCAGCAGCCAAGCCTGGGACTATCGCACAGATACGCAGTATTTT. The chain joins TRBV14 to TRBJ2-3; 7 bases fit TRBD2. J was trimmed by 1 base and V by 1 base; bases with no gene match: 5. From germline, CDR1 is SGHDN and CDR2 FVKESK. This CDR3 has 16 residues.

This clonotype was seen only a few times. The chain recombines TRBV12-5 with TRBJ1-1; no reliable D call. Germline V gene lookup returns CDR1 LGHNT and CDR2 FRNRAP. This CDR3 is 15 amino acids long. Trimming shortened V by 4 bases and J by 2 bases, and 14 bases separated the two germline ends. CDR3 nucleotides: TGTGCTAGTGGTTCAAGATCCGGGCCAAACACTGAAGCTTTCTTT. Translation: CASGSRSGPNTEAFF.

This clonotype was recorded a few times. The chain recombines TRBV14 with TRBJ2-3, with 9 bases that match TRBD2. Germline V gene lookup returns CDR1 SGHDN and CDR2 FVKESK. With V trimmed by 2 bases and J by 9 bases, 6 bases remained unmatched. This CDR3 contains 14 residues. CDR3 sequence (DNA): TGTGCCAGCAGCCAACTAACCGCGGGGGGGACGCAGTATTTT. Translated: CASSQLTAGGTQYF.

The V call is TRBV7-9, the J call TRBJ1-1; perhaps TRBD1 as D (5 bases). CDR1 is SEHNR and CDR2 is FQNEAQ in the germline V gene (reference sequence). The CDR3 has 15 amino acids. V was pared by 5 bases and J by 4 bases, with 17 bases between. CDR3 sequence (DNA): TGTGCCAGCAGCCCCCGGCAGGGTTTTGGCACTGAAGCTTTCTTT. Its translation: CASSPRQGFGTEAFF.

The chain employs TRBV27 and TRBJ1-2; D is undetermined. Germline CDR1 is MNHEY and CDR2 is SMNVEV (reference sequence). The CDR3 contains 14 residues. With 6 bases removed from V and 4 bases from J, the gap between germline ends came to 15 bases. DNA for the CDR3: TGTGCCAGCAGGACCGCAACGGGGTGCTATGGCTACACCTTC. Translating gives CASRTATGCYGYTF.

The chain uses TRBV29-1 and TRBJ1-1, with D tentatively TRBD1 (5 bases). This CDR3 contains 11 residues. The V end lost 3 bases, the J end lost 11 bases, and 13 bases lay between the germline ends. The V gene's germline CDR1 is SQVTM and CDR2 ANQGSEA. CDR3 sequence reads: CSVEGGSGAFF. CDR3 bases: TGCAGCGTTGAGGGGGGTAGTGGGGCTTTCTTT.

The rearrangement links TRBV28 to TRBJ2-7; TRBD2 matches at 9 bases. J was trimmed by 7 bases and V by 2 bases; bases with no gene match: 9. CDR1 is MDHEN, CDR2 SYDVKM, per germline. CDR3 length equals 15 residues. The CDR3 is CASSLGGREYNEQYF. CDR3 sequence (DNA): TGTGCCAGCAGTTTAGGCGGGAGGGAATACAATGAGCAGTACTTC.

The V gene is TRBV3-1, the J gene TRBJ2-1; no clear D. The germline gives CDR1 LGHDT, CDR2 YNNKEL (reference sequence). This CDR3 is built from 14 residues. The V end was cut by 2 bases, the J end by 6 bases, with 11 bases between. The CDR3 protein is CASSQSSTGNEQFF. CDR3 coding DNA: TGTGCCAGCAGCCAATCCTCTACCGGCAATGAGCAGTTCTTC.

This chain joins TRBV20-1 and TRBJ2-7; 7 bases map to TRBD1. After removal of 4 bases from V and 2 bases from J, the junction contained 17 bases not matched to a gene. Per the germline V gene, CDR1 is DFQATT and CDR2 is SNEGSKA (reference sequence). The CDR3 is 17 residues long. CDR3 in amino acids: CSATNRQGRVTPYEQYF. The CDR3 DNA is TGCAGTGCTACAAACCGACAGGGAAGGGTGACCCCCTACGAGCAGTACTTC.

The V and J genes are TRBV20-1 and TRBJ1-5; no reliable D call. CDR1 and CDR2 (germline): DFQATT, SNEGSKA (reference sequence). The V end was cut by 0 bases, the J end by 3 bases, with 12 bases between. The CDR3 extends over 15 amino acids. The CDR3 sequence is CSARDRSQLNQPQHF. The CDR3 DNA follows: TGCAGTGCTAGAGATCGATCACAGCTCAATCAGCCCCAGCATTTT.

This chain connects TRBV6-2 or TRBV6-3 to TRBJ2-1; 14 nucleotides align to TRBD2. The germline V gene has CDR1 MNHEY and CDR2 SVGEGT. The V and J ends lost 0 bases and 9 bases, in that order; junction bases with no gene match: 7. The CDR3 extends over 17 amino acids. The CDR3 coding sequence is TGTGCCAGCAGTTACTCCGGACTAGCGGGAGGATGGGGTGAGCAGTTCTTC. As protein: CASSYSGLAGGWGEQFF.

The CDR3 region is CAISESGWSYTF. CDR3 in DNA: TGTGCCATCAGTGAGTCAGGGTGGAGCTACACCTTC. The V gene is TRBV10-3, the J gene TRBJ1-2, with D unclear. The CDR3 has 12 amino acids. Germline V gene data show CDR1 as ENHRY and CDR2 as SYGVKD. Between the trimmed V and J ends, which lost 0 bases and 9 bases, there was a span of 8 bases.

There are a few counts of this clonotype. In DNA, the CDR3 is TGTGCCAGCAGCACCGAAAGGGGGTTAGAGACCCAGTACTTC. Translated, it gives CASSTERGLETQYF. This chain links TRBV7-2 with TRBJ2-5; tentatively, D is TRBD1 (6 bases). This CDR3 comprises 14 residues. V was pared by 5 bases and J by 4 bases, with 14 bases between. Germline V lookup: CDR1 SGHTA, CDR2 FQGNSA.